This T cell receptor (beta chain) is from a study of memory CD8 T cells in hepatitis C reinfection. Indicated time point: peak reinfection, 3 to 8 weeks after reinfection detection. Sorted cells were sequenced directly ex vivo without any in vitro expansion. Donors were people who inject drugs in the Montreal HEPCO cohort. Control naive CD8 T cells came from a couple of donors at all three reinfection time points. V was clipped by 6 bases and J by 1 base, with 12 bases between them. The CDR3 spans 13 residues. Germline CDR1 SQVTM, CDR2 ANQGSEA. Produced via immunoSEQ multiplex PCR; TCRdb's table is partial and in-frame only. The sample has tens of thousands of clones; approximately 88% are singletons.

The clonotype comes from a man in his late teens or twenties with hepatitis C virus infection. This chain joins TRBV29-1 and TRBJ1-1; tentative D call: TRBD1 (6 bases). The sequenced sample consisted of naive CD8+ T cells sorted from blood. CDR3 bases: TGCAGCGTCATCGGGACACCGAACACTGAAGCTTTCTTT. It yields the protein CSVIGTPNTEAFF.